Shown below are 16 T cell receptor beta chains from a single sample sequenced in a study of radiotherapy plus CTLA-4 blockade in lung cancer (dated by TCRdb to between 2018 and 2020). Library generation was performed with the immunoSEQ multiplex PCR assay. This is the immuneACCESS table as TCRdb keeps it, with only in-frame sequences that have V and J called. A part of the clones is gone; compared with another copy, unresolved V genes explain less than half, and the rest is unexplained. The sample data list about 78,000 clones, and more than 85% of these were observed just once. In total, the top ten clones hold over 0.85% of the sample. Specimen: peripheral blood, collected from a patient treated with radiotherapy plus ipilimumab. The receptor source for this set is a human donor with non-small cell lung cancer who had stable disease on radiotherapy plus ipilimumab.

The V call is TRBV5-4, the J call TRBJ2-1; D may match TRBD1 or TRBD2 (7 bases each). V lost 2 bases to trimming and J lost 3 bases, with 12 bases between them. CDR3 length equals 15 residues. Germline values: CDR1 SGHNT, CDR2 YYREEE (reference sequence). CDR3 sequence: CASSLQGRVYNEQFF. CDR3 DNA sequence: TGTGCCAGCAGCTTACAGGGGAGGGTCTACAATGAGCAGTTCTTC.

The genes are TRBV10-3 and TRBJ2-6; no definite D call. Germline V CDR1 and CDR2: ENHRY, SYGVKD. V lost 8 bases, J lost 1 base, and 15 bases lay in between. The CDR3 length is 16 residues. For the CDR3, the DNA is TGTGCCATCGGCCCAACTATCGCGTCTGGGGCCAACGTCCTGACTTTC. Amino acids: CAIGPTIASGANVLTF.

For the CDR3, the DNA is TGTGCCAGCCAGGGGTACACTGAAGCTTTCTTT. This gives the protein CASQGYTEAFF. The rearrangement links TRBV7-9 to TRBJ1-1, with a weak D call TRBD1 (6 bases). V was pared by 8 bases and J by 3 bases, with 7 bases between. Germline V lookup: CDR1 SEHNR, CDR2 FQNEAQ (reference sequence). The length of the CDR3 is 11 residues.

This chain links TRBV6-5 with TRBJ2-2; 10 bases are a match to TRBD2. The CDR3 spans 15 residues. The germline CDR1 and CDR2 sequences are MNHEY and SVGAGI. V lost 6 bases and J lost 2; bases outside the gene matches: 3. For the CDR3, the DNA is TGTGCCAGCAGGCCTAGCGGGGGCAACACCGGGGAGCTGTTTTTT. Encoded protein: CASRPSGGNTGELFF.

As regards this clone: The junction differs from germline at one of its ends, possibly a read error. The genes are TRBV7-8 and TRBJ2-5; no reliable D call. This CDR3 has 14 amino acids. Germline V CDR1 and CDR2: SGHVS, FQNEAQ. The CDR3 DNA sequence: TGTGCCAGCACCTTAGATTACAGAAAAGAGACCCAGTACTTC. It translates to CASTLDYRKETQYF.

This chain joins TRBV28 and TRBJ2-7; maybe TRBD2 (5 bases). Germline CDR1 MDHEN, CDR2 SYDVKM. V was pared by 5 bases and J by 1 base, with 15 bases between. The CDR3 is 15 residues long. As DNA, the CDR3 is TGTGCCAGCAGTCCGAGCGGAGAGGGTTCCTACGAGCAGTACTTC. Residues: CASSPSGEGSYEQYF.

This chain uses TRBV29-1 with TRBJ1-2, with D possibly being TRBD1 (5 bases). V lost 6 bases to trimming and J lost 3 bases, with 11 bases between them. The CDR3 is 12 residues long. Germline V gene sequence: CDR1 SQVTM, CDR2 ANQGSEA. The CDR3 loop is CSVSRGDYGYTF. CDR3 bases: TGCAGCGTCTCGAGGGGAGACTATGGCTACACCTTC.

The chain is built from TRBV29-1 and TRBJ1-1; the D gene is possibly TRBD1 (5 bases). V was shortened by 3 bases and J by 5 bases, with 13 bases between the two germline ends. This CDR3 has 13 amino acids. Germline values: CDR1 SQVTM, CDR2 ANQGSEA. In DNA form, the CDR3 reads TGCAGCGTTGACAATGGGGCAGGAACTGAAGCTTTCTTT. Protein sequence: CSVDNGAGTEAFF.

This chain joins TRBV7-9 and TRBJ2-3; tentatively, D is TRBD1 or TRBD2 (5 bases each). CDR1 is SEHNR and CDR2 is FQNEAQ in the germline V gene (reference sequence). V gave up 1 base and J gave up 1 base, with 9 bases separating them. The CDR3 has 15 amino acids. CDR3 amino acids: CASSLVGAGTDTQYF. Written as DNA, the CDR3 is TGTGCCAGCAGCTTAGTCGGGGCTGGCACAGATACGCAGTATTTT.

This clone was observed a few times. The chain uses TRBV5-1 and TRBJ2-1; 8 bases match TRBD1. The CDR3 is 15 residues long. V lost 1 base, J lost 7 bases, and 7 bases stayed unmatched. The germline CDR1 and CDR2 sequences are SGHRS and YFSETQ. This CDR3 is CASSLRPGGGNEQFF. The CDR3, as DNA: TGCGCCAGCAGCTTGAGGCCAGGGGGCGGGAATGAGCAGTTCTTC.

The chain joins TRBV6-4 to TRBJ2-1; 12 nucleotides align to TRBD2. CDR3 length equals 15 residues. V was pared by 3 bases and J by 3 bases, with 0 bases of the junction left unmatched. Germline V lookup: CDR1 MRHNA, CDR2 SNTAGT. This CDR3 reads CASSELAGGYNEQFF. The DNA of the CDR3 is TGTGCCAGCAGTGAACTAGCGGGAGGCTACAATGAGCAGTTCTTC.

The CDR3 region is CASLGGLMNTEAFF. CDR3 coding DNA: TGTGCCAGCCTGGGAGGACTCATGAACACTGAAGCTTTCTTT. The chain combines TRBV2 with TRBJ1-1; D call uncertain. V was pared by 8 bases and J by 0 bases, with 13 bases between. The CDR3 runs 14 residues. Germline-derived CDR1 and CDR2 are SNHLY and FYNNEI.

The chain couples TRBV7-2 to TRBJ2-1, with no clear D. Germline CDR1 reads SGHTA; CDR2 reads FQGNSA. The CDR3 covers 15 residues. Trimming took 8 bases from V and 4 from J, leaving 18 bases between them. CDR3 sequence (DNA): TGTGCCAGCGGTCCCAGGCAGGAGATATACAATGAGCAGTTCTTC. This codes for CASGPRQEIYNEQFF.

This chain links TRBV28 with TRBJ1-1, with D hard to call. Looked up from germline, CDR1 is MDHEN and CDR2 is SYDVKM. The CDR3 has 12 residues. The ends were cut back, 3 bases at V and 5 bases at J, with 7 bases in the middle. The CDR3, as DNA: TGTGCCAGCAGTTTTGTGGGGACTGAAGCTTTCTTT. Translating it yields CASSFVGTEAFF.

CDR3 protein: CASSIDLSTLVGGYTF. The DNA for the CDR3 is TGTGCCAGTAGTATAGATCTATCGACGCTCGTAGGGGGCTACACCTTC. The chain is built from TRBV19 and TRBJ1-2; D gene unclear. The V gene's germline CDR1 is LNHDA and CDR2 SQIVND (reference sequence). The CDR3 extends over 16 amino acids. The V gene lost 0 bases and the J gene lost 8 bases, with 19 bases spanning the gap. Together with reference TRBV19 and TRBJ1-2, the CDR3 gives the full variable domain: DGGITQSPKYLFRKEGQNVTLSCEQNLNHDAMYWYRQDPGQGLRLIYYSQIVNDFQKGDIAEGYSVSREKKESFPLTVTSAQKNPTAFYLCASSIDLSTLVGGYTFGSGTRLTVV.

The V and J genes are TRBV6-4 and TRBJ1-2; D might be TRBD1 (5 bases). Trimming removed 5 bases at V and 5 bases at J, with 12 bases between. CDR1 and CDR2 from the germline V gene are MRHNA and SNTAGT. This CDR3 contains 13 residues. The CDR3: CASSWGREYGYTF. CDR3 coding DNA: TGTGCCAGCAGTTGGGGCAGGGAGTATGGCTACACCTTC.